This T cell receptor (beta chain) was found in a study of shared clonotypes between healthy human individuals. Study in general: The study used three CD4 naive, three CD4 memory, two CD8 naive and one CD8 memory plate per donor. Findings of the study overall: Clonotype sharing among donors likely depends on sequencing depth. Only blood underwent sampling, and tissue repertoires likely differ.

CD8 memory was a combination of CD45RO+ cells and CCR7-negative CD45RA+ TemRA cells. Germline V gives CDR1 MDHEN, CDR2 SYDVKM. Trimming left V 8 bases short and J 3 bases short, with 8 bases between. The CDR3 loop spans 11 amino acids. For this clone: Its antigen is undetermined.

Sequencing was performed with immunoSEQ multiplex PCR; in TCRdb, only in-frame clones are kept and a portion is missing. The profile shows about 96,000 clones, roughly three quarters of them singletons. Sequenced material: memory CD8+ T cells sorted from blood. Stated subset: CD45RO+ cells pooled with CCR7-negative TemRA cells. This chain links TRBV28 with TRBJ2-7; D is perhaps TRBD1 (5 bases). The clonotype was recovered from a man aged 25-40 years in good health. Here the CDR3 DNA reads TGTGCCAGCGGGGCAAACTACGAGCAGTACTTC. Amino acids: CASGANYEQYF.